The 25 T cell receptor beta chains below were found in one sample sequenced in a study of regulatory T cells in long-lasting Graves disease. To make TCR beta libraries, researchers used iRepertoire HTBI primers and Arm-PCR of CDR3 regions. MiXCR was run by TCRdb on the multiplex PCR reads, yielding one entry per CDR3 protein. The sample shows about 450,000 distinct CDR3 sequences, approximately 14% of them seen only once. The time point: newly diagnosed GD, antithyroid drugs for less than 3 months. Extracted RNA from PBMCs served as the source of the TCR library. The sample was also linked to a second study, of T cells in Graves' hyperthyroidism and ophthalmopathy.

Sequences were derived from peripheral blood mononuclear cells (PBMCs), sampled at new diagnosis, from a patient treated with antithyroid drugs. The source of these receptors is a woman aged 45-60 years with Graves disease.

This clonotype showed up many times. The rearrangement joins TRBV7-9 to TRBJ2-5; D not resolved. The CDR3 contains 12 residues. Trimming took 4 bases from V and 5 from J, leaving 8 bases between them. The V gene's germline CDR1 is SEHNR and CDR2 FQNEAQ (reference sequence). The CDR3 reads CASSSTDETQYF. The CDR3 coding sequence is TGTGCCAGCAGCTCGACGGACGAGACCCAGTACTTC. Filled out from reference TRBV7-9 and TRBJ2-5, the complete variable domain reads DTGVSQNPRHKITKRGQNVTFRCDPISEHNRLYWYRQTLGQGPEFLTYFQNEAQLEKSRLLSDRFSAERPKGSFSTLEIQRTEQGDSAMYLCASSSTDETQYFGPGTRLLVL.

CDR3: CSARTLVASGNTGELFF. DNA for the CDR3: TGCAGTGCTAGAACGTTGGTGGCTAGCGGTAACACCGGGGAGCTGTTTTTT. V and J are TRBV20-1 and TRBJ2-2, with 7 positions matching TRBD2. Germline CDR1 is DFQATT and CDR2 is SNEGSKA (reference sequence). V trimming: 2 bases; J trimming: 2 bases; junction bases outside the gene matches: 11. The CDR3 spans 17 residues.

The table lists this clonotype with many counts. The V gene is TRBV11-2, the J gene TRBJ2-3; the D gene is possibly TRBD1 (5 bases). Germline V CDR1 and CDR2: SGHAT, FQNNGV. The CDR3 extends over 15 amino acids. Trimming took off 5 bases at V and 2 bases at J, with 14 bases between the two ends. The CDR3 DNA reads TGTGCCAGCAGCCGAGACAGAATGAACACAGATACGCAGTATTTT. Its translation: CASSRDRMNTDTQYF.

In this sample, this clonotype turned up many times. The chain is built from TRBV6-1 and TRBJ1-2, with TRBD1 matching 9 bases. After removal of 8 bases from V and 6 bases from J, the junction contained 10 bases not matched to a gene. Germline CDR1 is MNHNS and CDR2 is SASEGT. CDR3 length equals 14 residues. CDR3 loop: CASARNTGGDGYTF. In DNA form, the CDR3 reads TGTGCCAGCGCCAGAAATACAGGGGGCGATGGCTACACCTTC.

As for this clonotype: A single base separates this from a much larger clone, so it may be a read error. V gene TRBV7-8 combines with J gene TRBJ2-7; 7 bases are a match to TRBD1. The CDR3 loop spans 16 amino acids. Germline V gene sequence: CDR1 SGHVS, CDR2 FQNEAQ. The CDR3 DNA follows: TGTGCCAGCATCTTAGTTTTGGCAGGGGGTGTCTACGAGCAGTACTTC. Translated: CASILVLAGGVYEQYF.

On this clonotype: This may be a read error: a much more frequent sequence differs by one nucleotide. The chain combines TRBV5-1 with TRBJ2-3, with 7 bases aligning to TRBD1. The CDR3 is 15 residues long. Germline V gene lookup returns CDR1 SGHRS and CDR2 YFSETQ. Trimming cost V 3 bases and J 2 bases; bases outside gene matches: 6. The chain's CDR3 is CASSWDRLNTDTQYF. In nucleotides, the CDR3 is TGCGCCAGCAGCTGGGACAGATTAAACACAGATACGCAGTATTTT.

This clonotype was detected many times. The V and J genes are TRBV19 and TRBJ2-1, with 11 positions matching TRBD2. Looked up from germline, CDR1 is LNHDA and CDR2 is SQIVND (reference sequence). This CDR3 is 16 amino acids long. The ends lost 4 bases at V and 7 bases at J; junction bases unmatched: 9. The CDR3, as DNA: TGTGCCAGTAGTAGATCCGGGACTAGCGGCCTGAATGAGCAGTTCTTC. Its protein is CASSRSGTSGLNEQFF.

The V gene is TRBV7-9, the J gene TRBJ2-7; either TRBD1 or TRBD2 may supply D (5 bases each). Germline loops: CDR1 SEHNR, CDR2 FQNEAQ (reference sequence). Trimming took off 0 bases at V and 3 bases at J, with 12 bases between the two ends. The CDR3 spans 15 residues. The CDR3 nucleotides are TGTGCCAGCAGCTTAGCGGGAGTACAGGACTACGAGCAGTACTTC. The encoded protein is CASSLAGVQDYEQYF.

The chain has TRBV2 and TRBJ2-7, with 14 bases matching TRBD2. CDR1 and CDR2 from the germline V gene are SNHLY and FYNNEI. The CDR3 consists of 15 residues. The J segment lost 6 bases and the V segment lost 8 bases, leaving 9 bases of the junction unmatched. DNA of the CDR3: TGTGCCAGCTCGACTAGCGGGAGGGCCTTACGCGAGCAGTACTTC. This codes for CASSTSGRALREQYF.

In this sample, this clonotype turned up many times. V and J are TRBV20-1 and TRBJ2-1, with 10 nucleotides matching TRBD2. This CDR3 has 16 amino acids. Germline V CDR1 and CDR2: DFQATT, SNEGSKA (reference sequence). V was clipped by 3 bases and J by 2 bases; unmatched bases: 7. CDR3: CSARDGTSGTYNEQFF. CDR3 in DNA: TGCAGTGCTAGGGACGGAACTAGCGGGACCTACAATGAGCAGTTCTTC.

This clonotype was observed many times. This chain connects TRBV2 to TRBJ1-1; a possible D gene is TRBD1 (5 bases). The CDR3 consists of 13 residues. Trimming took 8 bases from V and 3 from J, leaving 13 bases between them. Germline CDR1 and CDR2: SNHLY and FYNNEI. DNA of the CDR3: TGTGCCAGCGCGCAGGGCGGGGACACTGAAGCTTTCTTT. Translation gives CASAQGGDTEAFF.

This clonotype was found many times. The chain has TRBV3-1 and TRBJ1-2, with 8 bases that match TRBD1. Trimming at V came to 5 bases and at J to 6 bases, leaving 5 bases not matched to a gene. This CDR3 is 13 amino acids long. Germline V lookup: CDR1 LGHDT, CDR2 YNNKEL (reference sequence). CDR3 region: CASSFGQGDGYTF. CDR3 DNA: TGTGCCAGCAGCTTCGGACAGGGAGATGGCTACACCTTC.

V is TRBV28 and J is TRBJ2-7; TRBD1 aligns across 9 bases. V lost 7 bases and J lost 0; bases outside the gene matches: 13. The germline V gene encodes CDR1 MDHEN and CDR2 SYDVKM. This CDR3 has 17 amino acids. CDR3 in DNA: TGTGCCAGCATCACGTATCCGGGACAGGGTACCTCCTACGAGCAGTACTTC. Its translation: CASITYPGQGTSYEQYF.

Many counts were recorded for this clonotype. The genes are TRBV9 and TRBJ2-3; tentatively, D is TRBD2 (5 bases). The length of the CDR3 is 20 residues. Germline CDR1 reads SGDLS; CDR2 reads YYNGEE. Trimming pared 0 bases from V and 0 bases from J, leaving 23 bases between. CDR3 sequence reads: CASSVAPGRDGSTSTDTQYF. The DNA for the CDR3 is TGTGCCAGCAGCGTAGCCCCGGGCCGAGATGGGAGTACTAGCACAGATACGCAGTATTTT.

This chain links TRBV24-1 with TRBJ1-2, with D possibly being TRBD1 (5 bases). Trimming pared 4 bases from V and 3 bases from J, leaving 11 bases between. The CDR3 length is 14 residues. Looked up from germline, CDR1 is KGHDR and CDR2 is SFDVKD. The CDR3 spells CATSDWGGHYGYTF. CDR3 DNA sequence: TGTGCCACCAGTGACTGGGGGGGACACTATGGCTACACCTTC.

This clonotype showed up many times. The chain has TRBV2 and TRBJ2-3; D gene uncertain. The CDR3 totals 13 residues. V lost 8 bases and J 1 base, leaving 10 bases between the germline ends. Germline values: CDR1 SNHLY, CDR2 FYNNEI. The CDR3 is CASCPLRTDTQYF. The CDR3 bases are TGTGCCAGCTGTCCCCTGCGCACAGATACGCAGTATTTT.

This clonotype has a single count. The chain carries TRBV7-9 and TRBJ2-3, with 15 bases that match TRBD2. J lost 0 bases, V lost 5 bases, and 15 bases had no gene match. This CDR3 has 21 amino acids. CDR1 is SEHNR and CDR2 is FQNEAQ in the germline V gene (reference sequence). This CDR3 reads CASSPLTGLAGGSLSTDTQYF. Here the CDR3 DNA reads TGTGCCAGCAGCCCGCTCACGGGACTAGCGGGAGGTAGTCTTAGCACAGATACGCAGTATTTT.

The chain couples TRBV7-2 to TRBJ2-5, with D tentatively TRBD2 (5 bases). V lost 1 base and J 1 base, leaving 10 bases between the germline ends. This CDR3 contains 15 residues. The V gene's germline CDR1 is SGHTA and CDR2 FQGNSA. Here the CDR3 reads CASSLDRGIQETQYF. CDR3 nucleotide sequence: TGTGCCAGCAGCTTAGACCGGGGAATCCAAGAGACCCAGTACTTC.

A few counts support this clonotype. This chain connects TRBV24-1 to TRBJ2-1; maybe TRBD2 (6 bases). Germline V gives CDR1 KGHDR, CDR2 SFDVKD. CDR3 length equals 13 residues. CDR3 sequence: CASRGGELNEQFF. For the CDR3, the DNA is TGTGCGAGTAGGGGCGGGGAGCTAAATGAGCAGTTCTTC.

Concerning this clonotype itself: With a far larger clone one base away, a read error is the likely cause. CDR3 nucleotides: TGTGCCAGCAGATTGGGGGGGCGAAACACTGGAGCTTTCTTT. The encoded protein is CASRLGGRNTGAFF. V and J are TRBV28 and TRBJ1-1; the D gene is possibly TRBD1 (6 bases). Germline CDR1 reads MDHEN; CDR2 reads SYDVKM. The CDR3 loop spans 14 amino acids.

This clonotype was recorded only once. One base away lies a much larger clone, so this may be a sequencing read error. The chain carries TRBV6-5 and TRBJ2-1, with 8 bases identical to TRBD2. Per germline, CDR1 MNHEY and CDR2 SVGAGI. The CDR3 has 13 residues. V shed 0 bases, J shed 9 bases, and the junction held 1 base outside the gene matches. The DNA for the CDR3 is TGTGCCAGCAGTTACTCTAGCGGGATTGAGCAGTTCTTC. It specifies CASSYSSGIEQFF.

CDR3 sequence: CASSQAGRAGEQFF. The CDR3, as DNA: TGCGCCAGCAGCCAAGCAGGGAGGGCCGGTGAGCAGTTCTTC. The chain recombines TRBV4-1 with TRBJ2-1; the match to TRBD2 covers 7 bases. Germline values: CDR1 MGHRA, CDR2 YSYEKL. The CDR3 has 14 residues. V trimming: 1 base; J trimming: 9 bases; junction bases outside the gene matches: 6.

In this sample, this clonotype turned up many times. The chain couples TRBV18 to TRBJ2-5; D gene unclear. The CDR3 spans 13 residues. Germline CDR1 KGHSH, CDR2 LQKENI. The ends were cut back, 2 bases at V and 5 bases at J, with 9 bases in the middle. The CDR3 loop is CASSPVDAETQYF. The CDR3 DNA reads as TGTGCCAGCTCACCAGTGGACGCGGAGACCCAGTACTTC. The whole variable domain, remainder taken from reference TRBV18 and TRBJ2-5, is NAGVMQNPRHLVRRRGQEARLRCSPMKGHSHVYWYRQLPEEGLKFMVYLQKENIIDESGMPKERFSAEFPKEGPSILRIQQVVRGDSAAYFCASSPVDAETQYFGPGTRLLVL.

This clonotype was counted ten times or more. The chain joins TRBV3-1 to TRBJ2-3; 9 bases are a match to TRBD2. The CDR3 runs 15 residues. Trimming removed 3 bases from V and 0 bases from J; junction bases left unmatched: 1. CDR1 and CDR2 (germline): LGHDT, YNNKEL (reference sequence). As DNA, the CDR3 is TGTGCCAGCAGCCAGACTAGCGGAAGCACAGATACGCAGTATTTT. Translated, it gives CASSQTSGSTDTQYF.

A single count supports this clonotype. The V call is TRBV19, the J call TRBJ2-3; D may be TRBD1 (8 bases). V gave up 6 bases and J gave up 5 bases, with 12 bases separating them. CDR3 length: 13 amino acids. Germline V gene sequence: CDR1 LNHDA, CDR2 SQIVND (reference sequence). In nucleotides, the CDR3 is TGTGCCAGTAGATACAGGGGGGGAGATACGCAGTATTTT. Its translation is CASRYRGGDTQYF.